One sample yielded the 17 T cell receptor beta chains listed below, sequenced in a study of blood T cells in healthy people across ages (dated by TCRdb to between 2015 and 2017). The protocol used for the library was 5' RACE. TCRdb shows the sequencer as Illumina HiSeq 2500. The second PCR ran for roughly 7 to 11 cycles and used a J-beta primer mix along with a sample-barcoded 5' primer. Through fastp at Q25 and MiXCR, TCRdb rebuilt clones from the public reads, retaining in-frame beta chains. Identical CDR3 proteins give one entry, which carries the most common genes and DNA. This sample has over 750,000 distinct CDR3 sequences in its table, and 20% to 25% of those were observed once. 9.4% of the sample is taken by the ten largest. The same specimen was also included in a second study, on T cells of mothers and their children.

Sequenced sample: blood. Source of these receptors: a boy younger than 18 in good health.

The rearrangement joins TRBV5-1 to TRBJ2-3; 11 bases line up with TRBD2. This CDR3 contains 15 residues. Per germline, CDR1 SGHRS and CDR2 YFSETQ. V was clipped by 4 bases and J by 2 bases; unmatched bases: 3. The CDR3: CASSVTSGITDTQYF. The CDR3 nucleotides are TGCGCCAGCAGCGTGACTAGCGGGATCACAGATACGCAGTATTTT.

The rearrangement joins TRBV7-9 to TRBJ2-7; D is possibly TRBD1 (5 bases). Germline loops: CDR1 SEHNR, CDR2 FQNEAQ (reference sequence). The CDR3 covers 12 residues. Trimming took 5 bases from V and 6 from J, leaving 11 bases between them. CDR3 loop: CASSIDSGEQYF. The DNA for the CDR3 is TGTGCCAGCAGCATCGACAGTGGCGAGCAGTACTTC. Combining the CDR3 with reference TRBV7-9 and TRBJ2-7 gives the whole variable domain DTGVSQNPRHKITKRGQNVTFRCDPISEHNRLYWYRQTLGQGPEFLTYFQNEAQLEKSRLLSDRFSAERPKGSFSTLEIQRTEQGDSAMYLCASSIDSGEQYFGPGTRLTVT.

The V and J genes are TRBV9 and TRBJ2-2, with TRBD1 identical over 8 bases. Trimming cost V 3 bases and J 1 base; bases outside gene matches: 5. The V gene's germline CDR1 is SGDLS and CDR2 YYNGEE. The CDR3 covers 16 residues. CDR3 coding DNA: TGTGCCAGCAGCGGCAACAGGGGGGAGAACACCGGGGAGCTGTTTTTT. Residues: CASSGNRGENTGELFF.

This clonotype has more than one count but fewer than ten. The V call is TRBV7-9, the J call TRBJ2-5; possible D gene TRBD1, 5 bases. This CDR3 region has 15 residues. Germline V gene data show CDR1 as SEHNR and CDR2 as FQNEAQ (reference sequence). V lost 5 bases, J lost 2 bases, and 15 bases lay in between. CDR3 region: CASSPRGEFQETQYF. In nucleotides, the CDR3 is TGTGCCAGCAGCCCAAGGGGTGAATTTCAAGAGACCCAGTACTTC.

The chain joins TRBV6-2 or TRBV6-3 to TRBJ1-2, with D tentatively TRBD1 (5 bases). The germline V gene encodes CDR1 MNHEY and CDR2 SVGEGT. The length of the CDR3 is 14 residues. Trimming cost V 8 bases and J 3 bases, with 16 bases left between them. CDR3 nucleotides: TGTGCCAGCTCCCTGGGGGAAGGGTACTATGGCTACACCTTC. The encoded protein is CASSLGEGYYGYTF.

The table lists this clonotype with a few counts. The chain has TRBV9 and TRBJ2-7; 7 bases align to TRBD2. Germline loops: CDR1 SGDLS, CDR2 YYNGEE. This CDR3 region has 15 residues. Trimming cost V 0 bases and J 2 bases; bases outside gene matches: 5. CDR3 protein: CASSVALGRAYEQYF. In nucleotides, the CDR3 is TGTGCCAGCAGCGTAGCATTGGGGAGGGCCTACGAGCAGTACTTC.

The rearrangement links TRBV7-9 to TRBJ2-2; 8 nucleotides match TRBD1. The CDR3 covers 16 residues. Germline V gene sequence: CDR1 SEHNR, CDR2 FQNEAQ (reference sequence). Unmatched junction bases numbered 8, after V lost 2 bases and J lost 6 bases. The CDR3 DNA reads as TGTGCCAGCAGCTTAAACCAGGGGGCGATGGCCGGGGAGCTGTTTTTT. Translated: CASSLNQGAMAGELFF.

The rearrangement uses TRBV14 and TRBJ1-4; 10 bases agree with TRBD1. With 5 bases clipped from V and 4 bases from J, the junction kept 7 bases outside the gene matches. Germline loops: CDR1 SGHDN, CDR2 FVKESK. This CDR3 comprises 16 residues. CDR3 amino acids: CASSTSGQGYNEKLFF. The DNA for the CDR3 is TGTGCCAGCAGCACTTCGGGACAGGGGTATAATGAAAAACTGTTTTTT.

The chain combines TRBV4-1 with TRBJ2-7; D remains ambiguous. CDR1 and CDR2 (germline): MGHRA, YSYEKL. The CDR3 is 15 residues long. V dropped 1 base and J dropped 2 bases, with 12 bases sitting between them. The DNA of the CDR3 is TGCGCCAGCAGCCAAGGTTTGGGCGGAGCCTACGAGCAGTACTTC. This codes for CASSQGLGGAYEQYF.

This clonotype turned up a few times. This sequence joins TRBV12-3 or TRBV12-4 and TRBJ2-3; D remains ambiguous. There are 11 residues in the CDR3. V was pared by 7 bases and J by 4 bases, with 6 bases between. CDR3: CASTMADTQYF. DNA for the CDR3: TGTGCCAGCACGATGGCAGATACGCAGTATTTT.

The V call is TRBV15, the J call TRBJ2-7, with D unclear. V lost 0 bases and J lost 1, with 16 bases in between. Germline V gene data show CDR1 as LNHNV and CDR2 as YYDKDF (reference sequence). This CDR3 has 17 residues. CDR3 sequence: CATSRESAALGSYEQYF. The DNA for the CDR3 is TGTGCCACCAGCAGAGAATCAGCAGCCCTGGGGTCCTACGAGCAGTACTTC.

The chain carries TRBV3-1 and TRBJ1-2; 8 positions match TRBD1. V shed 4 bases and J 8 bases; nucleotides not matched to a gene: 9. Germline-derived CDR1 and CDR2 are LGHDT and YNNKEL (reference sequence). The CDR3 covers 14 residues. This CDR3 is CASSRTQGVAGYTF. For the CDR3, the DNA is TGTGCCAGCAGCCGAACACAGGGGGTGGCGGGCTACACCTTC.

The chain carries TRBV2 and TRBJ2-1, with 7 bases identical to TRBD1. CDR1 is SNHLY and CDR2 is FYNNEI in the germline V gene. This CDR3 has 14 residues. V was pared by 4 bases and J by 6 bases, with 6 bases of the junction left unmatched. CDR3 residues: CASSAQGFGNEQFF. The CDR3 region has the DNA TGTGCCAGCAGTGCACAGGGGTTTGGCAATGAGCAGTTCTTC.

This clonotype turned up a few times. V and J are TRBV7-2 and TRBJ2-4, with D possibly called TRBD1 or TRBD2 (6 bases each). Germline V lookup: CDR1 SGHTA, CDR2 FQGNSA. The CDR3 contains 15 residues. V dropped 5 bases and J dropped 12 bases, with 23 bases sitting between them. The CDR3 DNA follows: TGTGCCAGCAGCATCCAACTGGGGGGCCCGGACAATCAGTACTTC. This codes for CASSIQLGGPDNQYF.

The J gene is TRBJ1-1, the V gene TRBV6-2 or TRBV6-3; TRBD1 matches at 7 bases. After removal of 4 bases from V and 7 bases from J, the junction contained 6 bases not matched to a gene. Germline V gene sequence: CDR1 MNHEY, CDR2 SVGEGT. The CDR3 runs to 13 residues. CDR3 sequence reads: CASSFRQGIEAFF. CDR3 bases: TGTGCCAGCAGTTTCCGACAGGGAATTGAAGCTTTCTTT.

This clonotype was counted a few times. The chain combines TRBV9 with TRBJ2-7, with D possibly being TRBD2 (6 bases). CDR3 size: 14 residues. The V end was cut by 3 bases, the J end by 2 bases, with 12 bases between. Looked up from germline, CDR1 is SGDLS and CDR2 is YYNGEE. Here the CDR3 DNA reads TGTGCCAGCAGCGGTGGCAGGGAGGCCTACGAGCAGTACTTC. Residues: CASSGGREAYEQYF.

The chain employs TRBV20-1 and TRBJ1-1; possible D gene TRBD1, 6 bases. Germline V CDR1 and CDR2: DFQATT, SNEGSKA (reference sequence). The CDR3 sequence is 13 residues long. Trimming pared 5 bases from V and 4 bases from J, leaving 14 bases between. CDR3 nucleotides: TGCAGTGCTGGGGGGCAGTTGTTCACTGAAGCTTTCTTT. Amino acid sequence: CSAGGQLFTEAFF.